These 18 T cell receptor beta chains came from one sample sequenced in a study of cytomegalovirus exposure and HLA in healthy donors. Sequencing used immunoSEQ multiplex PCR; TCRdb keeps in-frame clones, though not all of them. The table has roughly 200,000 clones, about three quarters seen once. Material for sequencing was PBMCs. These receptors originate from a woman aged 25 to 39 in good health and CMV-seronegative.

This chain connects TRBV27 to TRBJ1-2; 7 bases are shared with TRBD1. The length of the CDR3 is 14 residues. Germline values: CDR1 MNHEY, CDR2 SMNVEV (reference sequence). V dropped 3 bases and J dropped 4; count of bases not matched to a gene: 5. The CDR3 nucleotides are TGTGCCAGCAGTTTGGGACAGAGTGGCTATGGCTACACCTTC. Amino acids: CASSLGQSGYGYTF.

The chain uses TRBV19 and TRBJ1-5; TRBD1 is a possible D gene (5 bases). The CDR3 covers 15 residues. Per germline, CDR1 LNHDA and CDR2 SQIVND (reference sequence). Trimming took 3 bases from V and 2 from J, leaving 11 bases between them. CDR3 coding DNA: TGTGCCAGTAGTATCGGCAGGGTTGGCAATCAGCCCCAGCATTTT. This translates into CASSIGRVGNQPQHF.

The chain uses TRBV5-4 and TRBJ2-7; 13 positions match TRBD2. In germline, CDR1 is SGHNT, CDR2 YYREEE (reference sequence). CDR3 size: 15 residues. V trimming: 5 bases; J trimming: 5 bases; junction bases outside the gene matches: 7. CDR3: CASSPTSGRAHEQYF. The CDR3, as DNA: TGTGCCAGCAGTCCCACTAGCGGGAGGGCCCACGAGCAGTACTTC.

The gene calls are TRBV2 and TRBJ1-1, with a weak D call TRBD1 (5 bases). The CDR3 consists of 15 residues. The germline CDR1 and CDR2 sequences are SNHLY and FYNNEI. V lost 5 bases to trimming and J lost 7 bases, with 20 bases between them. The CDR3: CASSLGGALGGEAFF. DNA for the CDR3: TGTGCCAGCAGTTTGGGAGGGGCCCTCGGGGGTGAAGCTTTCTTT.

The chain recombines TRBV28 with TRBJ1-4, with 9 nucleotides matching TRBD1. After removal of 5 bases from V and 7 bases from J, the junction contained 11 bases not matched to a gene. This CDR3 contains 16 residues. Per the germline V gene, CDR1 is MDHEN and CDR2 is SYDVKM. The chain's CDR3 is CASSPGHRGRFEKLFF. The CDR3 DNA is TGTGCCAGCAGTCCAGGACACAGGGGGCGGTTTGAAAAACTGTTTTTT.

The CDR3 loop is CASSMGGGAMNTEAFF. In DNA form, the CDR3 reads TGTGCCAGCAGTATGGGCGGGGGCGCCATGAACACTGAAGCTTTCTTT. The chain employs TRBV5-4 and TRBJ1-1; tentative D call: TRBD1 (6 bases). Per the germline V gene, CDR1 is SGHNT and CDR2 is YYREEE (reference sequence). The CDR3 sequence is 16 residues long. The V end was cut by 5 bases, the J end by 0 bases, with 17 bases between.

The chain carries TRBV16 and TRBJ1-5, with D unresolved. The germline CDR1 and CDR2 sequences are KGHSY and FQNENV. This CDR3 region has 18 residues. Trimming pared 4 bases from V and 0 bases from J, leaving 19 bases between. CDR3 residues: CASSPIKSATPSNQPQHF. The CDR3 DNA sequence: TGTGCCAGCAGCCCCATCAAGTCTGCGACACCTAGCAATCAGCCCCAGCATTTT.

The V call is TRBV5-4, the J call TRBJ2-7; TRBD2 matches 8 bases. Germline CDR1 SGHNT, CDR2 YYREEE (reference sequence). This CDR3 spans 15 amino acids. The J segment lost 6 bases and the V segment lost 4 bases, leaving 12 bases of the junction unmatched. The CDR3 region has the DNA TGTGCCAGCAGCCACCCCGGGAGGGCGATCGGCGAGCAGTACTTC. Translated, it gives CASSHPGRAIGEQYF.

The chain employs TRBV6-5 and TRBJ2-7, with TRBD2 matching over 8 bases. Germline-derived CDR1 and CDR2 are MNHEY and SVGAGI. The V and J ends lost 0 bases and 4 bases, in that order; junction bases with no gene match: 8. There are 16 residues in the CDR3. CDR3 region: CASSYSVAGKGYEQYF. The CDR3 bases are TGTGCCAGCAGTTACTCGGTAGCGGGAAAGGGTTACGAGCAGTACTTC.

The chain combines TRBV28 with TRBJ2-7; the D gene is possibly TRBD1 (6 bases). The germline gives CDR1 MDHEN, CDR2 SYDVKM. The CDR3 has 15 residues. V lost 6 bases and J lost 0, with 15 bases in between. The CDR3 bases are TGTGCCAGCAGCAGAACAGGGCTCAGCTCCTACGAGCAGTACTTC. Amino acids: CASSRTGLSSYEQYF. The whole variable domain, filled in from reference TRBV28 and TRBJ2-7, reads DVKVTQSSRYLVKRTGEKVFLECVQDMDHENMFWYRQDPGLGLRLIYFSYDVKMKEKGDIPEGYSVSREKKERFSLILESASTNQTSMYLCASSRTGLSSYEQYFGPGTRLTVT.

The CDR3 region has the DNA TGTGCCAGCAGCCCGGGACAGGGGGTCCTAGCCAAAAACATTCAGTACTTC. Translation gives CASSPGQGVLAKNIQYF. The chain recombines TRBV5-4 with TRBJ2-4; 11 bases match TRBD1. This CDR3 is built from 17 residues. V shed 4 bases, J shed 0 bases, and the junction held 6 bases outside the gene matches. Germline loops: CDR1 SGHNT, CDR2 YYREEE (reference sequence).

The J gene is TRBJ2-7, the V gene TRBV7-3; TRBD1 agrees at 8 bases. Germline CDR1 SGHTA, CDR2 FQGTGA. Trimming cost V 5 bases and J 5 bases; bases outside gene matches: 11. This CDR3 is built from 15 residues. CDR3 sequence (DNA): TGTGCCAGCAGCAGCCGTAGGACAGGGAGCGACGAGCAGTACTTC. As protein: CASSSRRTGSDEQYF.

The chain is built from TRBV2 and TRBJ2-1, with a tentative D call TRBD2 (5 bases). The germline CDR1 and CDR2 sequences are SNHLY and FYNNEI. Trimming took off 7 bases at V and 11 bases at J, with 15 bases between the two ends. The CDR3 spans 12 residues. In DNA form, the CDR3 reads TGTGCCAGCACGGAGGAGCGGAGGAAGCAGTTCTTC. This gives the protein CASTEERRKQFF.

The V and J genes are TRBV29-1 and TRBJ2-7; perhaps TRBD1 as D (6 bases). The germline V gene has CDR1 SQVTM and CDR2 ANQGSEA. V lost 7 bases and J lost 3, with 13 bases in between. The CDR3 is 12 amino acids. CDR3 nucleotides: TGCAGCGCAACCGGGGACATCTACGAGCAGTACTTC. It codes for CSATGDIYEQYF.

This chain links TRBV19 with TRBJ2-3, with TRBD2 matching 12 bases. The CDR3 has 14 amino acids. V shed 6 bases and J 3 bases; nucleotides not matched to a gene: 1. Germline-derived CDR1 and CDR2 are LNHDA and SQIVND (reference sequence). The CDR3 sequence is CASRTSGRTDTQYF. The CDR3 nucleotides read TGTGCCAGTAGGACTAGCGGGAGAACAGATACGCAGTATTTT.

The gene calls are TRBV6-1 and TRBJ1-1, with D tentatively TRBD1 (6 bases). Germline V gene lookup returns CDR1 MNHNS and CDR2 SASEGT. CDR3 length equals 14 residues. The V gene lost 8 bases and the J gene lost 0 bases, with 13 bases spanning the gap. The CDR3 coding sequence is TGTGCCAGCCCGAGGGGGGGCCTGAACACTGAAGCTTTCTTT. It codes for CASPRGGLNTEAFF.

This chain joins TRBV15 and TRBJ1-1; a possible D gene is TRBD1 (5 bases). Germline CDR1 reads LNHNV; CDR2 reads YYDKDF (reference sequence). The V gene lost 0 bases and the J gene lost 0 bases, with 8 bases spanning the gap. The CDR3 extends over 15 amino acids. As DNA, the CDR3 is TGTGCCACCAGCAGAGAAAAGGGGATGAACACTGAAGCTTTCTTT. Protein sequence: CATSREKGMNTEAFF.

The chain links TRBV10-3 to TRBJ2-3; D may be TRBD2 (6 bases). This CDR3 is 16 amino acids long. V was shortened by 2 bases and J by 2 bases, with 14 bases between the two germline ends. Germline V gene data show CDR1 as ENHRY and CDR2 as SYGVKD. CDR3 sequence (DNA): TGTGCCATCAGTGAGGGGCCGGGCGGGACCACAGATACGCAGTATTTT. This encodes CAISEGPGGTTDTQYF.